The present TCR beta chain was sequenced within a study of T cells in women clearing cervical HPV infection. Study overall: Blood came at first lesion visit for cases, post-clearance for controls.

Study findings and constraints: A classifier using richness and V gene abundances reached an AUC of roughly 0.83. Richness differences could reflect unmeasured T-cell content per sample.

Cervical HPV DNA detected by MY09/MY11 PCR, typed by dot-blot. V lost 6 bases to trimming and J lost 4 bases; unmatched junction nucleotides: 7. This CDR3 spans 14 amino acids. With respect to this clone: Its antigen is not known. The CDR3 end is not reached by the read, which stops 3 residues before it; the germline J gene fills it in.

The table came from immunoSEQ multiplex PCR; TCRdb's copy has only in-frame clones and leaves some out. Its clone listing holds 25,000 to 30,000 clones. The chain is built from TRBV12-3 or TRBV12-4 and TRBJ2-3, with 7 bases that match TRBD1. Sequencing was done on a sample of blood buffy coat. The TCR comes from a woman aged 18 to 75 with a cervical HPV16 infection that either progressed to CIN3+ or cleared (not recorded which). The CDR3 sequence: CASRRGGAADTQYF. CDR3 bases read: TGTGCCAGCAGGCGAGGGGGCGCAGCAGATACG.